The 31 T cell receptor beta chains below come from one sample, sequenced in a study of T cells after yellow fever vaccination. TCRdb called the 5' RACE reads again in MiXCR, with one record for every CDR3 protein. The data contain a few hundred thousand distinct CDR3 sequences, over 3.5% of them singletons. Sequencing was performed on PBMCs, taken 15 days after the yellow fever booster vaccination. The receptor set was obtained from a man aged 18 to 35 who received the YFV17D yellow fever vaccine.

In its sample, this clonotype was seen many times. This chain connects TRBV7-2 to TRBJ2-1, with D tentatively TRBD1 or TRBD2 (5 bases each). V lost 2 bases, J lost 0 bases, and 11 bases lay in between. Per the germline V gene, CDR1 is SGHTA and CDR2 is FQGNSA. CDR3 length: 16 amino acids. CDR3 DNA: TGTGCCAGCAGCTTAAACGGGGCGAGCTCCTACAATGAGCAGTTCTTC. Its translation is CASSLNGASSYNEQFF.

The sample holds a few counts of this clonotype. V gene TRBV3-1 combines with J gene TRBJ2-7, with 7 nucleotides matching TRBD1. This CDR3 region has 14 residues. V lost 3 bases and J lost 2; bases outside the gene matches: 4. From germline, CDR1 is LGHDT and CDR2 YNNKEL (reference sequence). CDR3 nucleotides: TGTGCCAGCAGCCAGTCGGGACAGACCTACGAGCAGTACTTC. It translates to CASSQSGQTYEQYF.

The rearrangement uses TRBV2 and TRBJ2-3; 10 nucleotides line up with TRBD2. Germline loops: CDR1 SNHLY, CDR2 FYNNEI. Trimming took 0 bases from V and 3 from J; bases not matched to a gene: 12. The CDR3 totals 19 residues. CDR3 in DNA: TGTGCCAGCAGTGAAGCCGGCCTCCACGAACTAGCGGGGACAGATACGCAGTATTTT. This sequence encodes CASSEAGLHELAGTDTQYF.

In this sample, this clonotype turned up a few times. J is TRBJ1-1 and V is TRBV12-3 or TRBV12-4; D is ambiguous. This CDR3 is built from 13 residues. V gave up 8 bases and J gave up 8 bases, with 18 bases separating them. The DNA of the CDR3 is TGTGCCAGCGCACCCGCCTACCTCGAGGAAGCTTTCTTT. Translated, it gives CASAPAYLEEAFF.

The CDR3 DNA follows: TGCGCCAGCAGCTGGGACAGTAAAGAGACCCAGTACTTC. It encodes CASSWDSKETQYF. V gene TRBV5-1 combines with J gene TRBJ2-5; 7 bases map to TRBD1. Germline-derived CDR1 and CDR2 are SGHRS and YFSETQ. V was clipped by 3 bases and J by 3 bases; unmatched bases: 2. The CDR3 length is 13 residues. Filled out from reference TRBV5-1 and TRBJ2-5, the complete variable domain reads KAGVTQTPRYLIKTRGQQVTLSCSPISGHRSVSWYQQTPGQGLQFLFEYFSETQRNKGNFPGRFSGRQFSNSRSEMNVSTLELGDSALYLCASSWDSKETQYFGPGTRLLVL.

This sequence joins TRBV7-6 and TRBJ2-1, with 9 bases aligning to TRBD2. With V trimmed by 1 base and J by 8 bases, 21 bases remained unmatched. Germline-derived CDR1 and CDR2 are SGHVS and FNYEAQ. The CDR3 covers 20 residues. Here the CDR3 DNA reads TGTGCCAGCAGCTTAGGCCCCCTTCTGAAAATGAGCGGGGGGTTGGATGAGCAGTTCTTC. This translates into CASSLGPLLKMSGGLDEQFF.

This clonotype was recorded a few times. V is TRBV5-5 and J is TRBJ2-2; D may be TRBD2 (5 bases). The V end lost 4 bases, the J end lost 4 bases, and 14 bases lay between the germline ends. This CDR3 region has 15 residues. Germline V gene data show CDR1 as SGHKS and CDR2 as YYEKEE (reference sequence). CDR3 loop: CASSASGGFTGELFF. DNA for the CDR3: TGTGCCAGCAGCGCCTCCGGAGGTTTCACCGGGGAGCTGTTTTTT.

The table lists this clonotype with a few counts. The chain carries TRBV5-1 and TRBJ2-5; 8 bases agree with TRBD2. The CDR3 runs 15 residues. Per the germline V gene, CDR1 is SGHRS and CDR2 is YFSETQ. V shed 0 bases, J shed 4 bases, and the junction held 5 bases outside the gene matches. Here the CDR3 DNA reads TGCGCCAGCAGCTTGGCCGGGAGGGGGGGAGAGACCCAGTACTTC. As protein: CASSLAGRGGETQYF. Based on the CDR3 plus reference TRBV5-1 and TRBJ2-5, the full variable domain is KAGVTQTPRYLIKTRGQQVTLSCSPISGHRSVSWYQQTPGQGLQFLFEYFSETQRNKGNFPGRFSGRQFSNSRSEMNVSTLELGDSALYLCASSLAGRGGETQYFGPGTRLLVL.

V is TRBV7-2 and J is TRBJ2-7; maybe TRBD2 (5 bases). CDR3 size: 13 residues. Trimming stripped 0 bases from V and 3 bases from J, with 6 bases between. The germline CDR1 and CDR2 sequences are SGHTA and FQGNSA. The CDR3 reads CASSLARDYEQYF. The CDR3 DNA reads TGTGCCAGCAGCTTAGCCCGGGACTACGAGCAGTACTTC.

This clonotype came up many times. The chain is built from TRBV20-1 and TRBJ1-1; D perhaps matches TRBD1 (6 bases). The CDR3 runs 11 residues. Germline CDR1 DFQATT, CDR2 SNEGSKA (reference sequence). CDR3 protein: CRPLGGTEAFF. CDR3 DNA sequence: TGCAGACCACTAGGGGGCACTGAAGCTTTCTTT.

This clonotype occurred many times. The rearrangement links TRBV11-2 to TRBJ2-1, with 16 bases aligning to TRBD2. Trimming removed 3 bases from V and 4 bases from J; junction bases left unmatched: 24. Germline lookup yields CDR1 SGHAT and CDR2 FQNNGV. The CDR3 spans 24 residues. CDR3 bases: TGTGCCAGCAGCTTCTCCCTCAGGGGACTTAAGCCGGGACTAGCGGGGGGGAAATACAATGAGCAGTTCTTC. It specifies CASSFSLRGLKPGLAGGKYNEQFF.

This clonotype was seen repeatedly, ten times or more. V is TRBV28 and J is TRBJ1-1, with TRBD1 as a possible D gene (5 bases). Germline loops: CDR1 MDHEN, CDR2 SYDVKM. CDR3 length equals 14 residues. V lost 6 bases and J 0 bases, leaving 11 bases between the germline ends. CDR3 sequence (DNA): TGTGCCAGCAGCCCGGGGACTCTGAACACTGAAGCTTTCTTT. The encoded protein is CASSPGTLNTEAFF. The complete variable domain, with remaining parts taken from reference TRBV28 and TRBJ1-1, reads DVKVTQSSRYLVKRTGEKVFLECVQDMDHENMFWYRQDPGLGLRLIYFSYDVKMKEKGDIPEGYSVSREKKERFSLILESASTNQTSMYLCASSPGTLNTEAFFGQGTRLTVV.

The table lists this clonotype with a few counts. V usage is TRBV4-3 and J usage is TRBJ2-1; maybe TRBD2 (5 bases). The CDR3 has 16 amino acids. Trimming removed 0 bases from V and 0 bases from J, with 9 bases in between. The V gene's germline CDR1 is LGHNA and CDR2 YSLEER. The CDR3 coding sequence is TGCGCCAGCAGCCAAGACGAGGGTAGCTCCTACAATGAGCAGTTCTTC. This sequence encodes CASSQDEGSSYNEQFF.

This clonotype showed up many times. The chain uses TRBV9 and TRBJ2-2; TRBD2 matches 7 bases. Germline CDR1 is SGDLS and CDR2 is YYNGEE. V gave up 9 bases and J gave up 2 bases; unmatched junction bases: 7. The CDR3 sequence is 14 residues long. The CDR3 loop reads CATRAGTNTGELFF. CDR3 DNA sequence: TGTGCCACCAGAGCGGGGACCAACACCGGGGAGCTGTTTTTT.

CDR3 in DNA: TGTGCCAGCGGGGGTGGGGCCAATGAGCAGTTCTTC. Protein sequence: CASGGGANEQFF. V is TRBV9 and J is TRBJ2-1, with D possibly being TRBD1 or TRBD2 (5 bases each). The CDR3 has 12 amino acids. Trimming left V 7 bases short and J 6 bases short, with 11 bases between. The germline V gene has CDR1 SGDLS and CDR2 YYNGEE.

This clonotype was seen ten or more times. The rearrangement links TRBV5-5 to TRBJ2-4; D is undetermined. CDR3 length: 16 residues. Germline assignment: CDR1 SGHKS and CDR2 YYEKEE (reference sequence). V was cut by 0 bases and J by 0 bases, with 10 bases left in between. CDR3 DNA sequence: TGTGCCAGCAGCTTGGATCAGGTCCTAGCCAAAAACATTCAGTACTTC. It translates to CASSLDQVLAKNIQYF.

This clonotype was found many times. The gene calls are TRBV6-5 and TRBJ1-2; no firm D call. From germline, CDR1 is MNHEY and CDR2 SVGAGI. This CDR3 has 15 amino acids. V shed 7 bases and J shed 0 bases, with 15 bases lying between them. CDR3 bases: TGTGCCAGCAATGGGAGGCTGCATCCTAACTATGGCTACACCTTC. Residues: CASNGRLHPNYGYTF.

This clonotype was observed many times. The V and J genes are TRBV7-3 and TRBJ1-6; D call uncertain. The germline CDR1 and CDR2 sequences are SGHTA and FQGTGA. Between the trimmed V and J ends, which lost 4 bases and 12 bases, there was a span of 10 bases. The CDR3 is made up of 12 amino acids. DNA for the CDR3: TGTGCCAGCAGCTCCCCTGGCCGACCCCTCCACTTT. It encodes CASSSPGRPLHF.

The rearrangement links TRBV19 to TRBJ1-5, with D uncertain. Germline V lookup: CDR1 LNHDA, CDR2 SQIVND (reference sequence). The CDR3 runs 15 residues. V lost 5 bases and J 0 bases, leaving 11 bases between the germline ends. As DNA, the CDR3 is TGTGCCAGTAGTTTCAGGCAATATAGCAATCAGCCCCAGCATTTT. It translates to CASSFRQYSNQPQHF.

This clonotype was picked up a small number of times. This chain connects TRBV7-9 to TRBJ1-1; 7 nucleotides agree with TRBD1. With V trimmed by 5 bases and J by 4 bases, 7 bases remained unmatched. This CDR3 is built from 14 residues. The V gene's germline CDR1 is SEHNR and CDR2 FQNEAQ (reference sequence). CDR3 in DNA: TGTGCCAGCAGCGTCCAGGGGGGCGGCACTGAAGCTTTCTTT. As protein: CASSVQGGGTEAFF. Looking up the rest from reference TRBV7-9 and TRBJ1-1 gives the full variable domain: DTGVSQNPRHKITKRGQNVTFRCDPISEHNRLYWYRQTLGQGPEFLTYFQNEAQLEKSRLLSDRFSAERPKGSFSTLEIQRTEQGDSAMYLCASSVQGGGTEAFFGQGTRLTVV.

The chain combines TRBV20-1 with TRBJ2-1; 9 bases are a match to TRBD1. The V gene end was trimmed by 5 bases and the J gene end by 4 bases; junction bases not matched to a gene: 12. The CDR3 extends over 16 amino acids. The V gene's germline CDR1 is DFQATT and CDR2 SNEGSKA (reference sequence). The CDR3 loop is CSALGGRTGAYNEQFF. The CDR3 bases are TGCAGTGCTCTAGGGGGGAGGACAGGGGCTTACAATGAGCAGTTCTTC.

The table lists this clonotype with many counts. The chain is built from TRBV7-8 and TRBJ1-2; the D gene is possibly TRBD1 (6 bases). The germline V gene has CDR1 SGHVS and CDR2 FQNEAQ. This CDR3 has 13 residues. Trimming stripped 10 bases from V and 7 bases from J, with 19 bases between. The CDR3 DNA sequence: TGTGCCACCAGGGCAGGGGAGTCCGGTGGCTACACCTTC. Protein sequence: CATRAGESGGYTF.

The DNA of the CDR3 is TGTGCCAGCAGTCTAGACAGTATCGGCAATCAGCCCCAGCATTTT. This codes for CASSLDSIGNQPQHF. The V and J genes are TRBV12-3 or TRBV12-4 and TRBJ1-5, with D perhaps matching TRBD1 (5 bases). The germline V and J ends were trimmed by 5 bases and 2 bases, with 13 bases remaining between them. The CDR3 loop spans 15 amino acids.

The chain joins TRBV15 to TRBJ2-3; D unclear. Germline CDR1 and CDR2: LNHNV and YYDKDF (reference sequence). The V gene lost 0 bases and the J gene lost 2 bases, with 9 bases spanning the gap. The CDR3 runs 15 residues. The CDR3 region has the DNA TGTGCCACCAGCAGAGAAGTTTTAGCCACAGATACGCAGTATTTT. Its protein is CATSREVLATDTQYF. Looking up the rest from reference TRBV15 and TRBJ2-3 gives the full variable domain: DAMVIQNPRYQVTQFGKPVTLSCSQTLNHNVMYWYQQKSSQAPKLLFHYYDKDFNNEADTPDNFQSRRPNTSFCFLDIRSPGLGDTAMYLCATSREVLATDTQYFGPGTRLTVL.

This clonotype appeared many times. The V and J genes are TRBV15 and TRBJ2-1, with 9 bases identical to TRBD1. Looked up from germline, CDR1 is LNHNV and CDR2 is YYDKDF (reference sequence). This CDR3 contains 15 residues. With V trimmed by 6 bases and J by 7 bases, 10 bases remained unmatched. This CDR3 is CATRMTGTGINEQFF. The CDR3 DNA reads TGTGCCACCAGGATGACCGGGACAGGGATTAATGAGCAGTTCTTC.

This clonotype was detected only a few times. This CDR3 is CAARHLRTEAFF. The CDR3 DNA reads TGTGCCGCTCGACATCTCCGAACTGAAGCTTTCTTT. The chain has TRBV7-9 and TRBJ1-1, with D uncertain. From germline, CDR1 is SEHNR and CDR2 FQNEAQ (reference sequence). Deletions cut 11 bases from V and 5 bases from J, with 15 bases between. CDR3 length equals 12 residues.

This clonotype was detected ten times or more. This chain joins TRBV6-5 and TRBJ1-1; 7 positions agree with TRBD1. The CDR3 has 16 amino acids. Germline V CDR1 and CDR2: MNHEY, SVGAGI. The trim removed 4 bases at V and 2 bases at J, leaving 10 bases unmatched. CDR3 residues: CASSSDRLRDNTEAFF. As DNA, the CDR3 is TGTGCCAGCAGTTCGGACAGGCTAAGAGATAACACTGAAGCTTTCTTT.

The sample holds many counts of this clonotype. The rearrangement links TRBV6-2 or TRBV6-3 to TRBJ1-1; tentative D call: TRBD1 (5 bases). This CDR3 comprises 17 residues. Germline loops: CDR1 MNHEY, CDR2 SVGEGT. The V and J ends lost 0 bases and 1 base respectively, with 15 bases between them. The CDR3 loop is CASSYSIAGHRNTEAFF. The CDR3 DNA sequence: TGTGCCAGCAGTTACTCGATAGCTGGACATCGGAACACTGAAGCTTTCTTT.

The rearrangement joins TRBV7-2 to TRBJ1-5; D ambiguous. The length of the CDR3 is 15 residues. CDR1 is SGHTA, CDR2 FQGNSA, per germline. V was trimmed by 2 bases and J by 6 bases, leaving 14 bases between them. The CDR3 spells CASSLSGVLGQPQHF. The CDR3 region has the DNA TGTGCCAGCAGCTTATCTGGCGTTTTGGGTCAGCCCCAGCATTTT.

This clonotype came up many times. This rearrangement joins TRBV7-8 to TRBJ2-4; 7 bases agree with TRBD1. V was pared by 4 bases and J by 12 bases, with 12 bases of the junction left unmatched. Germline CDR1 SGHVS, CDR2 FQNEAQ. The CDR3 has 14 amino acids. The CDR3 reads CASSSIRQGGTQYF. CDR3 nucleotides: TGTGCCAGCAGCTCGATAAGACAGGGTGGAACTCAGTACTTC.

This clonotype has at least ten counts. This rearrangement joins TRBV7-2 to TRBJ2-5; TRBD2 might be the D (5 bases). The CDR3 covers 14 residues. Between the trimmed V and J ends, which lost 5 bases and 5 bases, there was a span of 15 bases. The V gene's germline CDR1 is SGHTA and CDR2 FQGNSA. The CDR3 DNA reads TGTGCCAGCAGCCCCGACGCTGGCGGGGAGACCCAGTACTTC. Protein: CASSPDAGGETQYF.